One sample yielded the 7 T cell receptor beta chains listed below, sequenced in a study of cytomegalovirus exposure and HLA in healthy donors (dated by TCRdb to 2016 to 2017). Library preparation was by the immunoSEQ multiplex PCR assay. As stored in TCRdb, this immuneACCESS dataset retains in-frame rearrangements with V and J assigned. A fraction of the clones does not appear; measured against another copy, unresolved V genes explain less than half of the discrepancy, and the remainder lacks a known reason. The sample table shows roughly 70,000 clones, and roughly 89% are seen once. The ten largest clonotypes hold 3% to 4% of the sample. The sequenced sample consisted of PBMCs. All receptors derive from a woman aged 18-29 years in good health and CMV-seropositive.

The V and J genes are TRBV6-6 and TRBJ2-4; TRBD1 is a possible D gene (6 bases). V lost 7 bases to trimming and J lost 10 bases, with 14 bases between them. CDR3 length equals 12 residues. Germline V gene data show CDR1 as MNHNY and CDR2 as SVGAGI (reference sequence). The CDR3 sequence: CASTQGQPIQYF. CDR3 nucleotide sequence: TGTGCCAGCACCCAAGGACAGCCTATTCAGTACTTC.

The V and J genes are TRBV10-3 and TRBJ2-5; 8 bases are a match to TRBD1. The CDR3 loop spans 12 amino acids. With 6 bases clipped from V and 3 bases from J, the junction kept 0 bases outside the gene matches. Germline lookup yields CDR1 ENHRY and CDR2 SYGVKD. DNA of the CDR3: TGTGCCATCAGGGACAGGGAAGAGACCCAGTACTTC. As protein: CAIRDREETQYF.

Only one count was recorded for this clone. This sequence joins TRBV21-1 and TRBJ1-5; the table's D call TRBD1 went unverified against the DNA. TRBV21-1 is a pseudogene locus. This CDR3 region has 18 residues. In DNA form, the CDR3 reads TGTGCCAGCAGCAAAGGTCCGGGACAGGGCACTGCTAATCAGCCCCAGCATTTT. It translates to CASSKGPGQGTANQPQHF.

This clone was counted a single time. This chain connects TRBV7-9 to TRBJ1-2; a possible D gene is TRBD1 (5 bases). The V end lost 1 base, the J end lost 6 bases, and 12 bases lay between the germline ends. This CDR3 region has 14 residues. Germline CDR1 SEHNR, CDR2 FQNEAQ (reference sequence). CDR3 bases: TGTGCCAGCAGCTTAGGGCAGGGCTTGGATGGCTACACCTTC. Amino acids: CASSLGQGLDGYTF. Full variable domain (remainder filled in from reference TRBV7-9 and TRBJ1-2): DTGVSQNPRHKITKRGQNVTFRCDPISEHNRLYWYRQTLGQGPEFLTYFQNEAQLEKSRLLSDRFSAERPKGSFSTLEIQRTEQGDSAMYLCASSLGQGLDGYTFGSGTRLTVV.

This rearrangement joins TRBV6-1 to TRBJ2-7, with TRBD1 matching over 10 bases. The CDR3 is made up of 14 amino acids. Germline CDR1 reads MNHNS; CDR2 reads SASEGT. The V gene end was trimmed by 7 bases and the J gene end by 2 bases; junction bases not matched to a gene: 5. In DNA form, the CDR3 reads TGTGCCAGCATGGTAGGACAGGGGGCCTACGAGCAGTACTTC. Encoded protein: CASMVGQGAYEQYF.

CDR3 nucleotides: TGTGCCAGCAGCGCCGGGACTAGCTTGGATGGTACGCAGTATTTT. Translation: CASSAGTSLDGTQYF. The V call is TRBV9, the J call TRBJ2-3; TRBD2 agrees at 9 bases. Trimming took 3 bases from V and 8 from J; bases not matched to a gene: 10. This CDR3 contains 15 residues. CDR1 SGDLS and CDR2 YYNGEE come from the germline V gene.

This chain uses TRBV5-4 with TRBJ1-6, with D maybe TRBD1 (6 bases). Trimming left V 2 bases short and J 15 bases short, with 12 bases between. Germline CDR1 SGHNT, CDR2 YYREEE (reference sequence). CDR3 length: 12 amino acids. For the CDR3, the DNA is TGTGCCAGCAGCTTAGACGGACAGAACCTCCACTTT. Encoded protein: CASSLDGQNLHF.